This is a list of T cell receptor beta chains from one sample in a study of graft-versus-host responses after intestinal transplantation. Here immunoSEQ multiplex PCR was the method, and the copy in TCRdb shows in-frame clones only, minus some. The sample shows approximately 9,500 clones, roughly 92% of them seen only once. Source: PBMCs, taken around 40 days after intestinal transplantation. The receptors originated from a human patient who received an intestinal transplant, so some T cells may come from the graft donor. The CDR3 runs from the conserved cysteine through the conserved F or W. The D gene is left open where the match is weak. Size is stated for part of the rows, as once, few or many counts, or as a class when the clone is expanded.

-	TRBV29-1	-	TRBJ1-3	TGCAGCGTCTTAGTTTCCAACACCATATATTTT	CSVLVSNTIYF
-	TRBV7-6	-	TRBJ2-5	TGTGCCAGCAGGGGCCCGGCGGGACGTCCAGAGACCCAGTACTTC	CASRGPAGRPETQYF
-	TRBV19	-	TRBJ1-1	TGTGCCAGTAGTATTAGGCGAGACACTGAAGCTTTCTTT	CASSIRRDTEAFF
-	TRBV9	-	TRBJ1-1	TGTGCCAGCAGCCAATTGCCCCGGGGGGGGACTGAAGCTTTCTTT	CASSQLPRGGTEAFF
-	TRBV11-2	-	TRBJ1-6	TGTGCCAGCAGCTTTGACCGCCCAAGCTCCTATAATTCACCCCTCCACTTT	CASSFDRPSSYNSPLHF
-	TRBV4-1	-	TRBJ1-1	TGCGCCAGCAGCCAAGAAGCCGCAGGGTGGGACACTGAAGCTTTCTTT	CASSQEAAGWDTEAFF
TRBD1	TRBV6-1	once	TRBJ2-1	TGTGCCAGCACCCAGGGACAGTACAATGAGCAGTTCTTC	CASTQGQYNEQFF
TRBD2	TRBV9	-	TRBJ2-3	TGTGCCAGCAGCCCCGGGGGGGGGACGACAGATACGCAGTATTTT	CASSPGGGTTDTQYF
-	TRBV7-9	once	TRBJ1-1	TGTGCCAGCAGCCTCAGCCTGAACACTGAAGCTTTCTTT	CASSLSLNTEAFF
-	TRBV21-1	-	TRBJ2-7	TGTGCCAGCATCTCCCTTGGGGGGCTGGAGCAGTACTTC	CASISLGGLEQYF
TRBD1	TRBV10-2	once	TRBJ1-5	TGCGCCAGCAGTGAGTCTACAGGGGTAGGGGGTCAGCCCCAGCATTTT	CASSESTGVGGQPQHF
-	TRBV9	-	TRBJ1-2	TGTGCCAGCAGCGTAGGGGCCATACAGGGTCCCTATGGCTACACCTTC	CASSVGAIQGPYGYTF
-	TRBV15	-	TRBJ1-2	TGTGCCACCAGCAGTAGACAGCAAGAAAGCCAAAACCCAAACTATGGCTACACCTTC	CATSSRQQESQNPNYGYTF
-	TRBV9	-	TRBJ2-7	TGTGCCAGCAGCGCCGCCCCGGGGTACGAGCAGTACTTC	CASSAAPGYEQYF
-	TRBV5-1	-	TRBJ1-3	TGCGCCAGCAGTTTCGCTTCGGGTAAAAGAAGAAACACCATATATTTT	CASSFASGKRRNTIYF
-	TRBV7-3	once	TRBJ2-1	TGTGCCAGCAGCTTAGACGGCCAGGGTGGGGATGAGCAGTTCTTC	CASSLDGQGGDEQFF
TRBD2	TRBV29-1	-	TRBJ2-3	TGCAGCGTTGTTGGCGGGGGGAACACAGATACGCAGTATTTT	CSVVGGGNTDTQYF
-	TRBV19	-	TRBJ1-4	TGTGCCAGTAGTATCCTTAGGGTTGAGAACGAAAAACTGTTTTTT	CASSILRVENEKLFF
TRBD2	TRBV13	-	TRBJ2-1	TGTGCCAGCAGCGCCCCGGGGACTAGCGGCTACAATGAGCAGTTCTTC	CASSAPGTSGYNEQFF
-	TRBV6-5	-	TRBJ1-2	TGTGCCAGCAGTTACTCGGCCGGAGGCTATGGCTACACCTTC	CASSYSAGGYGYTF
-	TRBV5-4	-	TRBJ2-7	TGTGCCAGCAGCTTGGGCCCCATGGACGAGCAGTACTTC	CASSLGPMDEQYF
-	TRBV10-2	-	TRBJ1-5	TGCGCCAGCAGAGAGGACAGTCCCAATCAGCCCCAGCATTTT	CASREDSPNQPQHF
TRBD1	TRBV2	few	TRBJ2-3	TGTGCCAGCAGTGAAGCGCTGAGGGGGCCCACAGATACGCAGTATTTT	CASSEALRGPTDTQYF
-	TRBV11-2	once	TRBJ2-5	TGTGCCAGCAGCCCAGACCCCATCGAGACCCAGTACTTC	CASSPDPIETQYF
-	TRBV12-5	-	TRBJ2-1	TGTGCTGCCGAATCCCGAGGCAGGGGTGTAAGCAATGAGCAGTTCTTC	CAAESRGRGVSNEQFF
-	TRBV4-1	-	TRBJ1-2	TGCGCCAGCAGCCAAGTCCAGGGGAACTATGGCTACACCTTC	CASSQVQGNYGYTF
-	TRBV6-6	few	TRBJ1-3	TGTGCCAGCAGTCGGGTCCCCCTAAGCTCTGGAAACACCATATATTTT	CASSRVPLSSGNTIYF
-	TRBV7-2	-	TRBJ2-1	TGTGCCAGCAGCGCGGGTCTGGCGGACAATGAGCAGTTCTTC	CASSAGLADNEQFF
TRBD1	TRBV10-3	few	TRBJ1-2	TGTGCCATCACCCAGGGGGGACAGCCCGCTTGGGGCTACACCTTC	CAITQGGQPAWGYTF
-	TRBV13	-	TRBJ2-7	TGTGCCAGCAGCTTAGTGTTAGCTGCCTCCTACGAGCAGTACTTC	CASSLVLAASYEQYF
-	TRBV4-1	-	TRBJ2-7	TGCGCCAGCAGCCAAGGCAGGCCATACGAGCAGTACTTC	CASSQGRPYEQYF
-	TRBV5-4	-	TRBJ1-1	TGTGCCAGCAGAGCAGATATGAACACTGAAGCTTTCTTT	CASRADMNTEAFF
-	TRBV6-1	-	TRBJ1-2	TGTGCCAGCAGTGGTGGCTACACCTTC	CASSGGYTF
TRBD2	TRBV5-4	-	TRBJ2-7	TGTGCCAGCAGCTTGCCCCAAGCGGGGGGGCCCTTAGAGCAGTACTTC	CASSLPQAGGPLEQYF
-	TRBV4-2	-	TRBJ1-3	TGTGCCAGCAGCCAAGATTGGGGAGACTCTGGAAACACCATATATTTT	CASSQDWGDSGNTIYF
-	TRBV29-1	-	TRBJ1-5	TGCAGCGTTGAAGTGGGTCCCGGGGATAGCAATCAGCCCCAGCATTTT	CSVEVGPGDSNQPQHF
-	TRBV7-2	-	TRBJ1-1	TGTGCCAGCAGCTTAGCGCGTGGGGGCGGGGACACTGAAGCTTTCTTT	CASSLARGGGDTEAFF
-	TRBV13	once	TRBJ1-1	TGTGCCAGCAGCGACGTTTACAGCACACCCTCTTCTCAAGCTTTCTTT	CASSDVYSTPSSQAFF
-	TRBV7-7	-	TRBJ2-5	TGTGCTAGCAGCTTTCCCCCTCTAAGGGAGACCCAGTACTTC	CASSFPPLRETQYF
-	TRBV19	-	TRBJ2-2	TGTGCCAGTAGCCGGCGAGGGGGAGAGCTGTTTTTT	CASSRRGGELFF
-	TRBV6-4	-	TRBJ2-3	TGTGCCAGCAGTGTAAGCGGCACAGATACGCAGTATTTT	CASSVSGTDTQYF
TRBD2	TRBV2	-	TRBJ2-2	TGTGCCACCTCCGGGACTAGGAACACCGGGGAGCTGTTTTTT	CATSGTRNTGELFF
-	TRBV19	-	TRBJ2-3	TGTGCCAGTAGTAGGTCAGTTGATACGCAGTATTTT	CASSRSVDTQYF
-	TRBV10-3	-	TRBJ1-2	TGTGCCACCCAACTCGGAGAGGGGCAGAGCTATGGCTACACCTTC	CATQLGEGQSYGYTF
TRBD1	TRBV11-2	-	TRBJ1-1	TGTGCCAGCAGTCCGACAGGGGTAAACACTGAAGCTTTCTTT	CASSPTGVNTEAFF
TRBD1	TRBV15	-	TRBJ1-1	TGTGCCACCAGCAGAGAAACCGGGACAGCGAACACTGAAGCTTTCTTT	CATSRETGTANTEAFF
TRBD1	TRBV29-1	-	TRBJ2-5	TGCAGCGCAACACCACAGGGGGCTGGAGAGACCCAGTACTTC	CSATPQGAGETQYF
TRBD1	TRBV6-1	-	TRBJ2-7	TGTGCCAGCATCGAAGACAGGGCCTCCTACGAGCAGTACTTC	CASIEDRASYEQYF
-	TRBV21-1	-	TRBJ2-3	TGTGCCAGCAGCGCCATATTAACAGATACGCAGTATTTT	CASSAILTDTQYF